These T cell receptor beta chains were read from a single sample in a study of blood T cell repertoires in COVID-19. The repertoire was sequenced with immunoSEQ multiplex PCR; TCRdb's copy has only in-frame clones and lacks some. The sample consists of a few hundred thousand clones, approximately 86% of them appearing once. Sequenced material: peripheral blood. The receptor source for this set is a man between 18 and 35 years old with active or convalescent COVID-19. The CDR3 runs from the conserved cysteine through the conserved F or W. D genes are given only for firm matches. Clone size, where shown, is once, few, many, or a class for clones that have expanded.

>TRBD1|.|TRBJ2-2|TRBV7-3
TGTGCCAGCAGTTATACGACAGGGGGCACCGGGGAGCTGTTTTTT
CASSYTTGGTGELFF
>TRBD2|.|TRBJ2-3|TRBV6-4
TGTGCCAGCTCCCGACTAGCGGGGGGGACCCCAGATACGCAGTATTTT
CASSRLAGGTPDTQYF
>.|.|TRBJ2-2|TRBV11-2
TGTGCCAGCAGCCCAGAACCCATGGCCGGGGAGCTGTTTTTT
CASSPEPMAGELFF
>TRBD1|.|TRBJ1-2|TRBV11-2
TGTGCCAGCACGCCGGGGACAGGGAGAGGAATGGGCTACACCTTC
CASTPGTGRGMGYTF
>.|.|TRBJ2-2|TRBV3-1/TRBV3-2
TGTGCCAGCAGCCTGAGCTACCCGAACACCGGGGAGCTGTTTTTT
CASSLSYPNTGELFF
>TRBD2|.|TRBJ2-1|TRBV27
TGTGCCAGCAGTTTTCTGACTAGCGGGATATACAATGAGCAGTTCTTC
CASSFLTSGIYNEQFF
>.|.|TRBJ1-2|TRBV7-9
TGTGCCAGCAGCTTAGAGCTAACAGGAGCTGGCTACACCTTC
CASSLELTGAGYTF
>.|.|TRBJ2-7|TRBV4-2
TGTGCCAGCAGCCAAGATCCGGTGGGAGGTACAAGCTCCTACGAGCAGTACTTC
CASSQDPVGGTSSYEQYF
>.|.|TRBJ2-3|TRBV28
TGTGCCAGCAGTTTATTCCGGGGGTCAGATACGCAGTATTTT
CASSLFRGSDTQYF
>.|.|TRBJ1-1|TRBV5-8
TGTGCCAGCACCCCCGGCGGGGGGTTTAACACTGAAGCTTTCTTT
CASTPGGGFNTEAFF
>TRBD2|.|TRBJ2-2|TRBV7-2
TGTGCCAGCAGCTTAGTTTTTACTAGCGGGAGTAAAACCGGGGAGCTGTTTTTT
CASSLVFTSGSKTGELFF
>.|.|TRBJ2-7|TRBV16
TGTGCCAGCAGCCAATACATCGAGCAGTACTTC
CASSQYIEQYF
>.|.|TRBJ2-7|TRBV18
TGTGCCAGCTCACCACAAAACACGCAGAGGGAGCAGTACTTC
CASSPQNTQREQYF
>.|few|TRBJ2-3|TRBV6-2/TRBV6-3
TGTGCCAGCAGTTACACCTCCGGGACTCAGGTAGATACGCAGTATTTT
CASSYTSGTQVDTQYF
>.|few|TRBJ1-3|TRBV6-1
TGTGCCAGCAGTGAATGGCCTGGAAACACCATATATTTT
CASSEWPGNTIYF
>TRBD2|.|TRBJ2-1|TRBV25-1
TGTGCCAGCAATGGGGTGGCGGGAGTGTACAATGAGCAGTTCTTC
CASNGVAGVYNEQFF
>.|.|TRBJ2-2|TRBV12-3/TRBV12-4
TGTGCCAGCAGACAGGGCGGCACCGGGGAGCTGTTTTTT
CASRQGGTGELFF
>.|few|TRBJ2-3|TRBV6-6
TGTGCCAGCAGCCCCAGGCAATCTAGCACAGATACGCAGTATTTT
CASSPRQSSTDTQYF
>TRBD1|once|TRBJ2-5|TRBV19
TGTGCCAGTAGTACAACAGGGACAGGTCGGGAGACCCAGTACTTC
CASSTTGTGRETQYF
>TRBD2|few|TRBJ2-3|TRBV3-1/TRBV3-2
TGTGCCAGCAGCCAAACCCCTTCAGCGGGGGCTCCAGATACGCAGTATTTT
CASSQTPSAGAPDTQYF
>.|.|TRBJ2-7|TRBV6-5
TGTGCCAGCACCCTATCGGGACAAATCTACGAGCAGTACTTC
CASTLSGQIYEQYF
>TRBD1|.|TRBJ1-5|TRBV4-2
TGTGCCAGCAGCCAAGATGACAGGGGGGGTCAGCCCCAGCATTTT
CASSQDDRGGQPQHF
>TRBD1|once|TRBJ2-2|TRBV15
TGTGCCACCAGCAGAGACGGACAGGGCAGAACCGGGGAGCTGTTTTTT
CATSRDGQGRTGELFF
>TRBD2|.|TRBJ2-3|TRBV11-2
TGTGCCAGCAGCGTCGGCCTAGCGGGTTTCGGCACAGATACGCAGTATTTT
CASSVGLAGFGTDTQYF
>TRBD2|.|TRBJ2-1|TRBV6-1
TGTGCCAGCAGTGGATTTAGCGGGGGGGCCTTGAATGAGCAGTTCTTC
CASSGFSGGALNEQFF
>TRBD1|.|TRBJ1-5|TRBV4-1
TGCGCCAGCAGCCAAGCCTTCGGACAGGGAAGCCTCGGTCAGCCCCAGCATTTT
CASSQAFGQGSLGQPQHF
>.|.|TRBJ1-5|TRBV19
TGTGCCAGTAATTTGCGGGAGAGCAATCAGCCCCAGCATTTT
CASNLRESNQPQHF
>.|few|TRBJ1-1|TRBV5-8
TGTGCCAGCAGCTTGGGGACACCCCCAGGATACACTGAAGCTTTCTTT
CASSLGTPPGYTEAFF
>.|.|TRBJ1-1|TRBV28
TGTGCCAGCAGCCCAATGGAGGGGCCCGAAGCTTTCTTT
CASSPMEGPEAFF
>.|.|TRBJ2-7|TRBV6-1
TGTGCCAGCAGTGAACAGCCGGGACACCTCTACGAGCAGTACTTC
CASSEQPGHLYEQYF
>TRBD2|many|TRBJ2-1|TRBV6-2/TRBV6-3
TGTGCCAGCAGTAGCGGGGACTACAATGAGCAGTTCTTC
CASSSGDYNEQFF
>.|.|TRBJ1-1|TRBV7-9
TGTGCCAGCAGCCTTACTATTGGGGCTGGGGCTGAAGCTTTCTTT
CASSLTIGAGAEAFF
>.|.|TRBJ1-2|TRBV2
TGTGCCAGCAGTGACAGGAACTATGGCTACACCTTC
CASSDRNYGYTF
>TRBD1|.|TRBJ2-3|TRBV9
TGTGCCAGCAGCGTAGCTGGGACAGAGTACGATACGCAGTATTTT
CASSVAGTEYDTQYF
>.|once|TRBJ2-3|TRBV28
TGTGCCAGCAGCCCTGGCGGGGATCCAGATACGCAGTATTTT
CASSPGGDPDTQYF
>TRBD1|.|TRBJ1-6|TRBV27
TGTGCCAGCAGTTGGACAGGCTCCTATAATTCACCCCTCCACTTT
CASSWTGSYNSPLHF
>.|.|TRBJ1-5|TRBV19
TGTGCCAGTAGTATCTTTCCAGGCAAGAATCAGCCCCAGCATTTT
CASSIFPGKNQPQHF
>.|once|TRBJ2-7|TRBV7-9
TGTGCCAGCAGCTCGGGACACCACTCCTACGAGCAGTACTTC
CASSSGHHSYEQYF
>.|.|TRBJ2-7|TRBV19
TGTGCCAGTAGTTTCCGACACCCACCCCACGAGCAGTACTTC
CASSFRHPPHEQYF
>.|once|TRBJ2-3|TRBV5-1
TGCGCCAGCAGCTTTAGGGGAATCTTGTTCACAGATACGCAGTATTTT
CASSFRGILFTDTQYF